The text below deals with one T cell receptor (beta chain). CDR1 is SGHTA, CDR2 FQGNSA, per germline. Trimming removed 5 bases at V and 2 bases at J, with 13 bases between. This CDR3 is 14 amino acids long. Use of 60 Vbeta and 13 Jbeta primers characterized the PCR. The data were produced by immunoSEQ multiplex PCR, yet TCRdb's version contains in-frame clones alone and is incomplete. The sample holds 140,000 or so clones, about 80% seen once. The data are from a study of cytomegalovirus exposure and HLA in healthy donors. The chain employs TRBV7-2 and TRBJ2-7; weak D call: TRBD1 (6 bases). Material for sequencing was PBMCs. This clonotype originated in a woman between 55 and 75 years old in good health and CMV-seropositive. The CDR3 bases are TGTGCCAGCAGCGTCCGGGACAACACCTACGAGCAGTACTTC. The encoded protein is CASSVRDNTYEQYF. The complete variable domain, with remaining parts taken from reference TRBV7-2 and TRBJ2-7, reads GAGVSQSPSNKVTEKGKDVELRCDPISGHTALYWYRQSLGQGLEFLIYFQGNSAPDKSGLPSDRFSAERTGGSVSTLTIQRTQQEDSAVYLCASSVRDNTYEQYFGPGTRLTVT.